This TCR beta chain was captured by sequencing in a study of CD8 T cells in ankylosing spondylitis. This clonotype came up many times. Its antigen is as yet unknown. General study points: Disease-linked clones bore a CD8+ phenotype and were relatively rare in peripheral blood. Earlier reports found some motif variants in synovial fluid and blood in reactive arthritis. What seemed typical of ankylosing spondylitis blood was a TCR beta motif built from about 8 highly homologous variants.

MiXCR, run by TCRdb on the 5' RACE reads, gives a single entry per CDR3 protein. This table holds around 770,000 distinct CDR3 sequences, around 11% found once. This CDR3 is built from 13 residues. V lost 3 bases and J lost 7, with 7 bases in between. The sequencing sample was made of blood, either unsorted or a sorted T cell fraction (not recorded which). The sequence was collected from a male donor with ankylosing spondylitis. V gene TRBV12-3 or TRBV12-4 combines with J gene TRBJ1-6, with no clear D. Here the CDR3 reads CASSFRPNSPLHF. The CDR3 DNA is TGTGCCAGCAGTTTTCGGCCCAATTCACCCCTCCACTTT.